The 20 T cell receptor beta chains given below trace back to one sample, sequenced in a study of shared clonotypes between healthy human individuals. The table came from immunoSEQ multiplex PCR; TCRdb's copy has only in-frame clones and leaves some out. This sample has 470,000 or so clones, with about 84% found just once. Source material: PBMCs. The receptors were sampled from a woman between 40 and 50 years old in good health. Some clones in this sample may be carry-over from other donors' samples.

As for this clone: A far larger clone is a single base away, which makes a read error likely. This rearrangement joins TRBV4-1 to TRBJ2-7, with 11 bases matching TRBD2. V was pared by 1 base and J by 0 bases, with 5 bases of the junction left unmatched. Germline assignment: CDR1 MGHRA and CDR2 YSYEKL. The CDR3 is 17 amino acids. The CDR3 nucleotides read TGCGCCAGCAGCCAAGGGTGGACTAGCGGGTACTCCTACGAGCAGTACTTC. Translating it yields CASSQGWTSGYSYEQYF.

Concerning this clone itself: It is likely a read error: a sequence one base away is far more abundant. Other DNA variants within this sample encode the same CDR3. The chain has TRBV2 and TRBJ2-7; TRBD2 matches at 16 bases. The CDR3 covers 19 residues. The trim removed 7 bases at V and 6 bases at J, leaving 18 bases unmatched. CDR1 is SNHLY, CDR2 FYNNEI, per germline. The CDR3 reads CASTRGTSGRAVSEAEQYF. The CDR3 DNA is TGTGCCAGCACTCGGGGGACTAGCGGGAGGGCAGTCTCCGAGGCCGAGCAGTACTTC.

The V gene is TRBV7-6, the J gene TRBJ2-1; 12 bases are a match to TRBD2. The trim removed 5 bases at V and 5 bases at J, leaving 4 bases unmatched. This CDR3 is 15 amino acids long. CDR1 is SGHVS and CDR2 is FNYEAQ in the germline V gene. The CDR3 loop is CASSQGTSGHNEQFF. DNA of the CDR3: TGTGCCAGCAGCCAAGGGACTAGCGGGCACAATGAGCAGTTCTTC.

The table lists this clone with a few counts. This rearrangement joins TRBV29-1 to TRBJ2-6; D is unclear. Germline assignment: CDR1 SQVTM and CDR2 ANQGSEA. The CDR3 is 14 residues long. V was shortened by 3 bases and J by 0 bases, with 6 bases between the two germline ends. The CDR3 spells CSVDDGSGANVLTF. The CDR3 region has the DNA TGCAGCGTTGATGATGGCTCTGGGGCCAACGTCCTGACTTTC.

The V and J genes are TRBV7-9 and TRBJ2-3; 9 bases agree with TRBD2. This CDR3 comprises 16 residues. The germline gives CDR1 SEHNR, CDR2 FQNEAQ (reference sequence). The junction had 2 bases not matched to a gene; V was cut back by 1 base and J by 0 bases. The CDR3 here is CASSLGLAASTDTQYF. Written as DNA, the CDR3 is TGTGCCAGCAGCTTAGGACTAGCGGCTAGCACAGATACGCAGTATTTT.

The chain links TRBV5-8 to TRBJ2-1, with D possibly being TRBD2 (6 bases). Germline CDR1 SGHTS, CDR2 YDEGEE. The CDR3 loop spans 13 amino acids. Trimming cost V 4 bases and J 4 bases, with 9 bases left between them. This CDR3 is CASSRDWYNEQFF. CDR3 nucleotides: TGTGCCAGCAGCCGGGACTGGTACAATGAGCAGTTCTTC.

This clone has ten or more counts. A much bigger clone sits one base away, suggesting this may be a read error. The chain carries TRBV6-6 and TRBJ1-1, with D possibly matching TRBD1 (6 bases). There are 15 residues in the CDR3. V lost 5 bases and J 7 bases, leaving 20 bases between the germline ends. Germline-derived CDR1 and CDR2 are MNHNY and SVGAGI (reference sequence). The chain's CDR3 is CASSPYRVVDIEAFF. In DNA form, the CDR3 reads TGTGCCAGCAGTCCCTACAGGGTGGTGGACATTGAAGCTTTCTTT.

Comment on this clone: A read error likely explains this, since a far larger clone differs by one base. V is TRBV5-1 and J is TRBJ2-6; no clear D gene. The CDR3 runs to 15 residues. CDR1 and CDR2 (germline): SGHRS, YFSETQ. CDR3 in DNA: TGCGCCAGCAGCTTGATAGGCTCTGGGACCAACGTCCTGACTTTC. Its translation is CASSLIGSGTNVLTF.

Turning to this clone: Other DNA sequences in the sample encode the same CDR3. The rearrangement links TRBV5-1 to TRBJ1-1, with TRBD1 matching 8 bases. V gave up 2 bases and J gave up 4 bases; unmatched junction bases: 1. CDR1 and CDR2 (germline): SGHRS, YFSETQ. This CDR3 spans 13 amino acids. The CDR3 region has the DNA TGCGCCAGCAGCTTAACAGGGGGCACTGAAGCTTTCTTT. It translates to CASSLTGGTEAFF.

This chain joins TRBV25-1 and TRBJ2-2; D may correspond to TRBD1 or TRBD2 (5 bases each). CDR1 is MGHDK and CDR2 is SYGVNS in the germline V gene. The CDR3 runs 17 residues. Between the trimmed V and J ends, which lost 5 bases and 6 bases, there was a span of 22 bases. The CDR3 protein is CASSQLPGPRGSGELFF. CDR3 coding DNA: TGTGCCAGCAGTCAATTACCGGGACCCCGAGGTTCCGGGGAGCTGTTTTTT.

DNA of the CDR3: TGTGCCATCACCCCGCAGGGGGACGGAAACACCATATATTTT. Translating it yields CAITPQGDGNTIYF. This chain uses TRBV10-3 with TRBJ1-3, with 7 positions matching TRBD1. The CDR3 sequence is 14 residues long. Losses at the gene ends were 7 bases for V and 4 bases for J; bases not matched to a gene: 7. Germline loops: CDR1 ENHRY, CDR2 SYGVKD.

This clone was detected only a few times. V usage is TRBV19 and J usage is TRBJ1-1; 8 positions agree with TRBD1. Per the germline V gene, CDR1 is LNHDA and CDR2 is SQIVND (reference sequence). The CDR3 is made up of 14 amino acids. V lost 4 bases to trimming and J lost 2 bases; unmatched junction nucleotides: 3. As DNA, the CDR3 is TGTGCCAGTAGTACCGGGACAGGTAACACTGAAGCTTTCTTT. Its protein is CASSTGTGNTEAFF.

Worth noting for this clone: A far larger clone is one nucleotide away, so this likely arose from a read error. This sample includes further DNA sequences coding for the same CDR3. Here the CDR3 reads CASSLGFRQPQHF. CDR3 sequence (DNA): TGCGCCAGCAGTTTAGGGTTTCGACAGCCCCAGCATTTT. The V and J genes are TRBV28 and TRBJ1-5; D remains ambiguous. The CDR3 runs to 13 residues. The germline gives CDR1 MDHEN, CDR2 SYDVKM.

This chain connects TRBV2 to TRBJ2-7, with TRBD2 matching 11 bases. The CDR3 is made up of 13 amino acids. V lost 8 bases and J lost 6; bases outside the gene matches: 6. Germline V gene sequence: CDR1 SNHLY, CDR2 FYNNEI. This CDR3 reads CASGRLAGGEQYF. DNA for the CDR3: TGTGCCAGCGGCCGGCTAGCGGGAGGCGAGCAGTACTTC. The whole variable domain, remainder taken from reference TRBV2 and TRBJ2-7, is EPEVTQTPSHQVTQMGQEVILRCVPISNHLYFYWYRQILGQKVEFLVSFYNNEISEKSEIFDDQFSVERPDGSNFTLKIRSTKLEDSAMYFCASGRLAGGEQYFGPGTRLTVT.

The chain recombines TRBV5-1 with TRBJ2-7, with 9 positions matching TRBD1. Germline V CDR1 and CDR2: SGHRS, YFSETQ. This CDR3 comprises 18 residues. The J segment lost 2 bases and the V segment lost 3 bases, leaving 15 bases of the junction unmatched. CDR3: CASSSWGGQGDSPYEQYF. CDR3 DNA sequence: TGCGCCAGCAGCTCATGGGGGGGACAGGGAGACTCCCCCTACGAGCAGTACTTC.

About this clone: A far larger clone lies a single base away; this is likely a read error. This chain uses TRBV2 with TRBJ1-4; TRBD1 might be the D (6 bases). CDR3 length: 14 residues. V dropped 8 bases and J dropped 3 bases, with 13 bases sitting between them. Germline-derived CDR1 and CDR2 are SNHLY and FYNNEI. CDR3 amino acids: CASGAQGSNEKLFF. The CDR3 nucleotides read TGTGCCAGCGGTGCTCAGGGGTCTAATGAAAAACTGTTTTTT.

Note on this clone: A far larger clone lies a single base away; this is likely a read error. This CDR3 is also generated by other DNA sequences in the sample. The chain's CDR3 is CAWSVSLSETQYF. In nucleotides, the CDR3 is TGTGCCTGGAGTGTATCCCTAAGTGAAACCCAGTACTTC. This chain joins TRBV30 and TRBJ2-5; unclear D gene. Germline assignment: CDR1 GTSNPN and CDR2 SVGIG (reference sequence). The V and J ends lost 0 bases and 8 bases respectively, with 13 bases between them. This CDR3 has 13 amino acids.

As for this clone: A far larger clone is off by one base, so a read error is likely. The gene calls are TRBV7-2 and TRBJ2-5; TRBD2 might be the D (5 bases). The J call may be incorrect, as the DNA end agrees better with TRBJ2-7. Looked up from germline, CDR1 is SGHTA and CDR2 is FQGNSA. The CDR3 sequence is 15 residues long. CDR3 DNA sequence: TGTGCCAGCAGCTTCGACACTACTAGTTCCTACGAGCAGTACTTC. As protein: CASSFDTTSSYEQYF.

This rearrangement joins TRBV27 to TRBJ1-2; D is possibly TRBD1 (6 bases). CDR1 MNHEY and CDR2 SMNVEV come from the germline V gene (reference sequence). V lost 5 bases, J lost 5 bases, and 21 bases lay in between. This CDR3 region has 16 residues. CDR3 loop: CASSRSGVLRAYGYTF. The CDR3 region has the DNA TGTGCCAGCAGTCGATCAGGGGTGTTAAGGGCTTATGGCTACACCTTC.

The genes are TRBV18 and TRBJ2-7, with 7 bases lining up with TRBD2. The CDR3 is 14 residues long. Losses at the gene ends were 3 bases for V and 1 base for J; bases not matched to a gene: 3. The germline CDR1 and CDR2 sequences are KGHSH and LQKENI. CDR3 amino acids: CASSPSGHSYEQYF. The CDR3 DNA follows: TGTGCCAGCTCACCTAGCGGGCATTCCTACGAGCAGTACTTC.